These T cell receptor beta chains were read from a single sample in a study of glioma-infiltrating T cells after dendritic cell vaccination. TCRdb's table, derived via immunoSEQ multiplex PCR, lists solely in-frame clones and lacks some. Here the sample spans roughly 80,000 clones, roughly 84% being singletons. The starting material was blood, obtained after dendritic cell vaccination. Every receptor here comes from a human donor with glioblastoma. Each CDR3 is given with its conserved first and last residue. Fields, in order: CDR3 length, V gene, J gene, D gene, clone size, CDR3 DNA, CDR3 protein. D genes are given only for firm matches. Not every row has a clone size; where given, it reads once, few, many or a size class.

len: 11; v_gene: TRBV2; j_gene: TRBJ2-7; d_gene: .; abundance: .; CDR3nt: TGTGCCAGCAGGAACACCTACGAGCAGTACTTC; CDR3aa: CASRNTYEQYF
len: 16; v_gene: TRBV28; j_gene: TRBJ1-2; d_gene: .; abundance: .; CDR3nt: TGTGCCAGCAGGCTGACCTTGTCAGCGTTTCTGGATGGCTACACCTTC; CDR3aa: CASRLTLSAFLDGYTF
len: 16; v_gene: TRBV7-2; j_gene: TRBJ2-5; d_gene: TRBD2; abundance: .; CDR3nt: TGTGCCAGCAGCGCACGAGTGAGGCGGGGGGTAGAGACCCAGTACTTC; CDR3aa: CASSARVRRGVETQYF
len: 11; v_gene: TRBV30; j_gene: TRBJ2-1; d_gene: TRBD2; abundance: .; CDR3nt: TGTTGCGGGGGTTCCTACAATGAGCAGTTCTTC; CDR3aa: CCGGSYNEQFF
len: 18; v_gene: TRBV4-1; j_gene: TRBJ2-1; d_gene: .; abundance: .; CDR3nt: TGCGCCAGCAGCCCCCAACCCTTAGCGGCCGGGCCCTACAATGAGCAGTTCTTC; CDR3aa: CASSPQPLAAGPYNEQFF
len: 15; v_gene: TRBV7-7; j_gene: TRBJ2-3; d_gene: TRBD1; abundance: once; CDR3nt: TGTGCCAGCAGCTTAAGTACAGGGGGCGCAGATACGCAGTATTTT; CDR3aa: CASSLSTGGADTQYF
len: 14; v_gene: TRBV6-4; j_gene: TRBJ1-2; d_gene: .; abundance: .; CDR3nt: TGTGCCAGCAGTGACCCCGGGACTAGCTATGGCTACACCTTC; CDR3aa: CASSDPGTSYGYTF
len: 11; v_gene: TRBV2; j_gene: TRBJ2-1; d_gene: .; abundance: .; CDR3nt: TGTGCCAGTTTCCGGGGGAATGAGCAGTTCTTC; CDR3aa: CASFRGNEQFF
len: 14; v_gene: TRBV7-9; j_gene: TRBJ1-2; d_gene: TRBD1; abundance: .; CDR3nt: TGTGCCAGCAGCTGGCAGGGGGCGTTCTATGGCTACACCTTC; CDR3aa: CASSWQGAFYGYTF
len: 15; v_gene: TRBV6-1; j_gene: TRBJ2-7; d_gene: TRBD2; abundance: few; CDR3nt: TGTGCCAGCAGGGCGGGACTAGCGGGGGCGTACGAGCAGTACTTC; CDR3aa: CASRAGLAGAYEQYF
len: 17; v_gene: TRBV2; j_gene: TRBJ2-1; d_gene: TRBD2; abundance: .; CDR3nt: TGTGCCAGCAGTAGGTTAGCGGGGTCAGGCTCCTACAATGAGCAGTTCTTC; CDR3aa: CASSRLAGSGSYNEQFF
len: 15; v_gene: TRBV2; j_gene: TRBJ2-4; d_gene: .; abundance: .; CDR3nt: TGTGCCAGCAGTGAAGTCGGCCTAGCCGAAAACATTCAGTACTTC; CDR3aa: CASSEVGLAENIQYF
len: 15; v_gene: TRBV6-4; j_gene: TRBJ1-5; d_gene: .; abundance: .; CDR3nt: TGTGCCAGCAGTGCCCAGGGAGGCGGCAATCAGCCCCAGCATTTT; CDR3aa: CASSAQGGGNQPQHF
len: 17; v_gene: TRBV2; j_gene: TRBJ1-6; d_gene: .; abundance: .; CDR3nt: TGTGCCAGCAGTGAAAGAGTGGGGAGCTCCTATAATTCACCCCTCCACTTT; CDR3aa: CASSERVGSSYNSPLHF
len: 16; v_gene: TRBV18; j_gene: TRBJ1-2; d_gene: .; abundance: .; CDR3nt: TGTGCCAGCTCACCCGTCGCAGAAGATTTTAACTATGGCTACACCTTC; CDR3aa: CASSPVAEDFNYGYTF
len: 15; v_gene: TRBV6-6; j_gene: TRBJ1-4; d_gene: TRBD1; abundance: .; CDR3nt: TGTGCCACCAGATTACTGACAGGGGAAGATGAAAAACTGTTTTTT; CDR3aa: CATRLLTGEDEKLFF
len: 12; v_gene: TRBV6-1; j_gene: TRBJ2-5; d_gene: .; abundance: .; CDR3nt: TGTGCCAGCAGCGACATAGAAGAGACCCAGTACTTC; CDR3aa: CASSDIEETQYF
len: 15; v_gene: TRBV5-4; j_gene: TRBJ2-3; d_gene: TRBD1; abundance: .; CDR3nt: TGTGCCAGCAGCGACAGGGAAGATCTGGCCGATACGCAGTATTTT; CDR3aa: CASSDREDLADTQYF
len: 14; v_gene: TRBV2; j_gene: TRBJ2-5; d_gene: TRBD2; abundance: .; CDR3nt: TGTGCCAGCAGTGATAGCGGGAGGGAAGAGACCCAGTACTTC; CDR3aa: CASSDSGREETQYF
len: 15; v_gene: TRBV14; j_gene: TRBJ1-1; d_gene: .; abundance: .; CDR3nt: TGTGCCAGCAGCACTTACGGGACAAAGAACACTGAAGCTTTCTTT; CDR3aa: CASSTYGTKNTEAFF
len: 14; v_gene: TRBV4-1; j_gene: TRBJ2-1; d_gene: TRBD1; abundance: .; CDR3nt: TGCGCCAGCAGCCAAAGGACAGGGTGGAATGAGCAGTTCTTC; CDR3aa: CASSQRTGWNEQFF
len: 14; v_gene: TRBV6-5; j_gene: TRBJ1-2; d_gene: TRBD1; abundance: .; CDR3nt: TGTGCCAGCAGTCTACAGGGGGCCGACTATGGCTACACCTTC; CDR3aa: CASSLQGADYGYTF
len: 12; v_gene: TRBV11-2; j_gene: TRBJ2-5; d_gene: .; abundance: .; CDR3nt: TGTGCCAGCAGCTCGAGGGGGGAGACCCAGTACTTC; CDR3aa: CASSSRGETQYF
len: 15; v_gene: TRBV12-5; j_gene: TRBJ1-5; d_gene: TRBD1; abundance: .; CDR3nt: TGTGCTAGTGGCATCGGGACAGGGGACAATCAGCCCCAGCATTTT; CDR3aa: CASGIGTGDNQPQHF
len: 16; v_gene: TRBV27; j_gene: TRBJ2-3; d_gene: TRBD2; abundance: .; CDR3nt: TGTGCCAGCAGTCCCCGAGCGGGAGGGATCACAGATACGCAGTATTTT; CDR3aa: CASSPRAGGITDTQYF
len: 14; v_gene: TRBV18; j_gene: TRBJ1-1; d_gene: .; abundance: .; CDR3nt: TGTGCCAGCTCACCTGCAGGGTTGGGCACTGAAGCTTTCTTT; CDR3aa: CASSPAGLGTEAFF
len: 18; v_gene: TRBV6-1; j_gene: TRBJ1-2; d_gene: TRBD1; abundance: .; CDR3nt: TGTGCCAGCAGTGACCCCTCTAAGTCACAGGGGGTGAACTATGGCTACACCTTC; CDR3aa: CASSDPSKSQGVNYGYTF
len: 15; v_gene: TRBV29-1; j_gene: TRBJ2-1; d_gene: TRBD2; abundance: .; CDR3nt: TGCAGCGTCGCCTTTACTAGCGGGAGAAGGGATGAGCAGTTCTTC; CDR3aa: CSVAFTSGRRDEQFF
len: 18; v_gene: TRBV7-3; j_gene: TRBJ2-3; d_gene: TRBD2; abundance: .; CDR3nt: TGTGCCAGCAGCTTAACAGCGGCTAGCGGGAGGGCCCTGGATACGCAGTATTTT; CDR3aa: CASSLTAASGRALDTQYF
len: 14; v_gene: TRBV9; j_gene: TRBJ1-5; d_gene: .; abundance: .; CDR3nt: TGTGCCAGGAATACAGGGTTTAGCAATCAGCCCCAGCATTTT; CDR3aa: CARNTGFSNQPQHF
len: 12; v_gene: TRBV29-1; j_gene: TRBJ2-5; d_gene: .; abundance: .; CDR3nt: TGCAGCGTGAGCAGGGCTCAAGAGACCCAGTACTTC; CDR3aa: CSVSRAQETQYF
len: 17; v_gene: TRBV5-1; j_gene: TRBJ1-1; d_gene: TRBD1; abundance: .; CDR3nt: TGCGCCAGCAGCTACTCCTCTTTCCTGACAGGGGACACTGAAGCTTTCTTT; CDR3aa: CASSYSSFLTGDTEAFF
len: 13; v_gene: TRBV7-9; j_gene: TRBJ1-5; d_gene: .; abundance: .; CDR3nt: TGTGCCAGCAGCTTACAGGTTAATCAGCCCCAGCATTTT; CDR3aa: CASSLQVNQPQHF
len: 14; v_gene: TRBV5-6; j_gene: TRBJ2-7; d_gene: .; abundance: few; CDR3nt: TGTGCCAGCAGCTTAGCCGACTACACCTACGAGCAGTACTTC; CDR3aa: CASSLADYTYEQYF
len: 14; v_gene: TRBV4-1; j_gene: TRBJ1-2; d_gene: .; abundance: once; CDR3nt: TGCGCCAGCAGCCAAGTTCAGGGCGGCTATGGCTACACCTTC; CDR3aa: CASSQVQGGYGYTF
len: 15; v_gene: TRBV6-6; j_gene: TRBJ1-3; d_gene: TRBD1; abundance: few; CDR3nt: TGTGCCAGCAGTCCCGGGACAGGGTCTGGAAACACCATATATTTT; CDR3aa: CASSPGTGSGNTIYF
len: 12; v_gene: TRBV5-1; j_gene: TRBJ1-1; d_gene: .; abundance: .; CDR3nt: TGCGCCAGCAGCTCCGACAGGACCGAAGCTTTCTTT; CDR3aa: CASSSDRTEAFF